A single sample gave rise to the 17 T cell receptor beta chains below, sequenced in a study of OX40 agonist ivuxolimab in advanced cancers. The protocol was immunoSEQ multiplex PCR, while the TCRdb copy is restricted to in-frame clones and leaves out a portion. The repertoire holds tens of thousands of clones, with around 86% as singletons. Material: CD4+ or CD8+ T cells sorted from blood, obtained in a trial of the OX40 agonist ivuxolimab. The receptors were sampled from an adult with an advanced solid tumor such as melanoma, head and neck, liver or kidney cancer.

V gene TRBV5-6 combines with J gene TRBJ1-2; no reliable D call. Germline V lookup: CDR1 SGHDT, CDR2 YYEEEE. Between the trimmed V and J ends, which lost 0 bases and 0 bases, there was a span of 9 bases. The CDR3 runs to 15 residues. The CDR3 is CASSLGGHPNYGYTF. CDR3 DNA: TGTGCCAGCAGCTTGGGAGGGCATCCTAACTATGGCTACACCTTC. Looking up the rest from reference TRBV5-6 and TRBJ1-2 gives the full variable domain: DAGVTQSPTHLIKTRGQQVTLRCSPKSGHDTVSWYQQALGQGPQFIFQYYEEEERQRGNFPDRFSGHQFPNYSSELNVNALLLGDSALYLCASSLGGHPNYGYTFGSGTRLTVV.

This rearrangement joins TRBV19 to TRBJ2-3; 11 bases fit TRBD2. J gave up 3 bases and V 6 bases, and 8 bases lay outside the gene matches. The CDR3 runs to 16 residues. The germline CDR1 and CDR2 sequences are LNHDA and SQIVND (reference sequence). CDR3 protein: CASRSPSSGRTDTQYF. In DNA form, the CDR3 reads TGTGCCAGTAGATCCCCCTCTAGCGGGAGGACAGATACGCAGTATTTT. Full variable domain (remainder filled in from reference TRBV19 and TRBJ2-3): DGGITQSPKYLFRKEGQNVTLSCEQNLNHDAMYWYRQDPGQGLRLIYYSQIVNDFQKGDIAEGYSVSREKKESFPLTVTSAQKNPTAFYLCASRSPSSGRTDTQYFGPGTRLTVL.

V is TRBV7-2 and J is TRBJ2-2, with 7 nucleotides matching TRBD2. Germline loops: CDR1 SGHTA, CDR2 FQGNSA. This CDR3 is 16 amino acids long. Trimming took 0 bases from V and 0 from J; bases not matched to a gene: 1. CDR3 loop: CASSLAGGPNTGELFF. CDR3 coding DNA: TGTGCCAGCAGCTTAGCGGGAGGGCCGAACACCGGGGAGCTGTTTTTT.

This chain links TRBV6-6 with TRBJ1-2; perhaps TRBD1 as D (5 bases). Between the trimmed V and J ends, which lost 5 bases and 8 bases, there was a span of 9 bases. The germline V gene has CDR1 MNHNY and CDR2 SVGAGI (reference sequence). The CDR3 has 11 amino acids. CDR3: CASSRDAGYTF. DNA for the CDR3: TGTGCCAGCAGTCGGGACGCAGGCTACACCTTC.

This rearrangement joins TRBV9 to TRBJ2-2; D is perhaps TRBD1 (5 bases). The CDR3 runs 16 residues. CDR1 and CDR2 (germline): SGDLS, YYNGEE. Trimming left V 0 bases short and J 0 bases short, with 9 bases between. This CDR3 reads CASSVEGVANTGELFF. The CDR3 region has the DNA TGTGCCAGCAGCGTAGAAGGGGTCGCGAACACCGGGGAGCTGTTTTTT.

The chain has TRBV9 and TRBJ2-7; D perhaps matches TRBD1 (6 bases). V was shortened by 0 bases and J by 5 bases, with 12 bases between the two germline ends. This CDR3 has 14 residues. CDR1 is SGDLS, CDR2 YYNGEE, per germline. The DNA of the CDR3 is TGTGCCAGCAGCGTAGAACAGGGTCGGGACGAGCAGTACTTC. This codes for CASSVEQGRDEQYF. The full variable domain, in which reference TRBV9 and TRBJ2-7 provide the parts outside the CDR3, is DSGVTQTPKHLITATGQRVTLRCSPRSGDLSVYWYQQSLDQGLQFLIQYYNGEERAKGNILERFSAQQFPDLHSELNLSSLELGDSALYFCASSVEQGRDEQYFGPGTRLTVT.

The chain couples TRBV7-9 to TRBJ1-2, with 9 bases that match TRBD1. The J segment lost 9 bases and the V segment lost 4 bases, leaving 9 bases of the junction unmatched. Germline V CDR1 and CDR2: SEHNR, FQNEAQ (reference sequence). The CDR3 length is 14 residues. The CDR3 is CASSSPGGQGSYTF. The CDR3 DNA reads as TGTGCCAGCAGCTCCCCCGGTGGACAGGGGAGCTACACCTTC.

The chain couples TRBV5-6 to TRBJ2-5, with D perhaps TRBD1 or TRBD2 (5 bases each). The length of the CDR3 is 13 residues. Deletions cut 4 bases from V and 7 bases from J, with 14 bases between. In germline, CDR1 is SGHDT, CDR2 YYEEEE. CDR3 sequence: CASSTTDAGTQYF. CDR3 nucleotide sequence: TGTGCCAGCAGCACGACAGATGCGGGGACCCAGTACTTC.

CDR3 loop: CASSFTKGGSYNEQFF. CDR3 DNA: TGTGCCAGTAGCTTCACAAAAGGAGGGTCCTACAATGAGCAGTTCTTC. The chain uses TRBV19 and TRBJ2-1, with D perhaps TRBD2 (6 bases). Trimming pared 6 bases from V and 1 base from J, leaving 16 bases between. CDR1 and CDR2 (germline): LNHDA, SQIVND (reference sequence). The CDR3 has 16 amino acids. The full variable domain, in which reference TRBV19 and TRBJ2-1 provide the parts outside the CDR3, is DGGITQSPKYLFRKEGQNVTLSCEQNLNHDAMYWYRQDPGQGLRLIYYSQIVNDFQKGDIAEGYSVSREKKESFPLTVTSAQKNPTAFYLCASSFTKGGSYNEQFFGPGTRLTVL.

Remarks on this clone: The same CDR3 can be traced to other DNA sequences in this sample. For the CDR3, the DNA is TGTGCCAGCAGCTCCCCTGCAGATACGCAGTATTTT. This encodes CASSSPADTQYF. This chain uses TRBV11-2 with TRBJ2-3; D unresolved. The V end lost 4 bases, the J end lost 4 bases, and 6 bases lay between the germline ends. The CDR3 runs 12 residues. In germline, CDR1 is SGHAT, CDR2 FQNNGV.

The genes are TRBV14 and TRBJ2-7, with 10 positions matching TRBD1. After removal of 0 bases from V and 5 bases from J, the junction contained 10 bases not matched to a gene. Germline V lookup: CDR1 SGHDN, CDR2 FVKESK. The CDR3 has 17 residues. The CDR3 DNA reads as TGTGCCAGCAGCCAAGATCTAAGGGACAGGGGAGACCACGAGCAGTACTTC. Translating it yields CASSQDLRDRGDHEQYF.

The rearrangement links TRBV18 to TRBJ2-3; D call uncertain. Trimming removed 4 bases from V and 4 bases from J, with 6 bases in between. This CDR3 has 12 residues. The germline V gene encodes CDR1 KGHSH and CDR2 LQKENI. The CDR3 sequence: CASSRAPDTQYF. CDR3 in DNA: TGTGCCAGCTCACGGGCCCCAGATACGCAGTATTTT.

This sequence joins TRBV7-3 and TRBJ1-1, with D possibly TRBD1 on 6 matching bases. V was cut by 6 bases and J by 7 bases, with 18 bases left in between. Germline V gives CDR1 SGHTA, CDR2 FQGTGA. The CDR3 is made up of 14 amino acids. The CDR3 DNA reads TGTGCCAGCAGTTATACAGGGAATAGTATTGAAGCTTTCTTT. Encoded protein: CASSYTGNSIEAFF.

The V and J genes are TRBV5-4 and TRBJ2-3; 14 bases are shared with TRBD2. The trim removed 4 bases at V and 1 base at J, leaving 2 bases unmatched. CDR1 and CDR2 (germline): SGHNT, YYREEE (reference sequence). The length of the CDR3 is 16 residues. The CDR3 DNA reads TGTGCCAGCAGCCTGGGACTAGCGGGGGGCACAGATACGCAGTATTTT. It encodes CASSLGLAGGTDTQYF.

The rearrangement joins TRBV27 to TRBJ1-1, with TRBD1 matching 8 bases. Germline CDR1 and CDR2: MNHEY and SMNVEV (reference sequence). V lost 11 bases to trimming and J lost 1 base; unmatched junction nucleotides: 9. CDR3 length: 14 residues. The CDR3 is CAVGEGTGNTEAFF. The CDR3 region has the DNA TGTGCCGTAGGAGAGGGGACAGGGAACACTGAAGCTTTCTTT.

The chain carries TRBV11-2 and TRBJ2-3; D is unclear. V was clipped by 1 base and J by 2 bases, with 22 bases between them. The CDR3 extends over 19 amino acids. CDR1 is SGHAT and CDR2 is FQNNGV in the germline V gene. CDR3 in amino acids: CASSLASPPGLLSTDTQYF. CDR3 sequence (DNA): TGTGCCAGCAGCTTAGCCTCCCCTCCCGGATTGTTATCCACAGATACGCAGTATTTT.

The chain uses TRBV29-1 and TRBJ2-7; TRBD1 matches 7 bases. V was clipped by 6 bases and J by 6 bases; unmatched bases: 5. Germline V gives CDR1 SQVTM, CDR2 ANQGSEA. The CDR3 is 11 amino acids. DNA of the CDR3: TGCAGCGTCGAAAACAGGGGCGAGCAGTACTTC. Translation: CSVENRGEQYF.